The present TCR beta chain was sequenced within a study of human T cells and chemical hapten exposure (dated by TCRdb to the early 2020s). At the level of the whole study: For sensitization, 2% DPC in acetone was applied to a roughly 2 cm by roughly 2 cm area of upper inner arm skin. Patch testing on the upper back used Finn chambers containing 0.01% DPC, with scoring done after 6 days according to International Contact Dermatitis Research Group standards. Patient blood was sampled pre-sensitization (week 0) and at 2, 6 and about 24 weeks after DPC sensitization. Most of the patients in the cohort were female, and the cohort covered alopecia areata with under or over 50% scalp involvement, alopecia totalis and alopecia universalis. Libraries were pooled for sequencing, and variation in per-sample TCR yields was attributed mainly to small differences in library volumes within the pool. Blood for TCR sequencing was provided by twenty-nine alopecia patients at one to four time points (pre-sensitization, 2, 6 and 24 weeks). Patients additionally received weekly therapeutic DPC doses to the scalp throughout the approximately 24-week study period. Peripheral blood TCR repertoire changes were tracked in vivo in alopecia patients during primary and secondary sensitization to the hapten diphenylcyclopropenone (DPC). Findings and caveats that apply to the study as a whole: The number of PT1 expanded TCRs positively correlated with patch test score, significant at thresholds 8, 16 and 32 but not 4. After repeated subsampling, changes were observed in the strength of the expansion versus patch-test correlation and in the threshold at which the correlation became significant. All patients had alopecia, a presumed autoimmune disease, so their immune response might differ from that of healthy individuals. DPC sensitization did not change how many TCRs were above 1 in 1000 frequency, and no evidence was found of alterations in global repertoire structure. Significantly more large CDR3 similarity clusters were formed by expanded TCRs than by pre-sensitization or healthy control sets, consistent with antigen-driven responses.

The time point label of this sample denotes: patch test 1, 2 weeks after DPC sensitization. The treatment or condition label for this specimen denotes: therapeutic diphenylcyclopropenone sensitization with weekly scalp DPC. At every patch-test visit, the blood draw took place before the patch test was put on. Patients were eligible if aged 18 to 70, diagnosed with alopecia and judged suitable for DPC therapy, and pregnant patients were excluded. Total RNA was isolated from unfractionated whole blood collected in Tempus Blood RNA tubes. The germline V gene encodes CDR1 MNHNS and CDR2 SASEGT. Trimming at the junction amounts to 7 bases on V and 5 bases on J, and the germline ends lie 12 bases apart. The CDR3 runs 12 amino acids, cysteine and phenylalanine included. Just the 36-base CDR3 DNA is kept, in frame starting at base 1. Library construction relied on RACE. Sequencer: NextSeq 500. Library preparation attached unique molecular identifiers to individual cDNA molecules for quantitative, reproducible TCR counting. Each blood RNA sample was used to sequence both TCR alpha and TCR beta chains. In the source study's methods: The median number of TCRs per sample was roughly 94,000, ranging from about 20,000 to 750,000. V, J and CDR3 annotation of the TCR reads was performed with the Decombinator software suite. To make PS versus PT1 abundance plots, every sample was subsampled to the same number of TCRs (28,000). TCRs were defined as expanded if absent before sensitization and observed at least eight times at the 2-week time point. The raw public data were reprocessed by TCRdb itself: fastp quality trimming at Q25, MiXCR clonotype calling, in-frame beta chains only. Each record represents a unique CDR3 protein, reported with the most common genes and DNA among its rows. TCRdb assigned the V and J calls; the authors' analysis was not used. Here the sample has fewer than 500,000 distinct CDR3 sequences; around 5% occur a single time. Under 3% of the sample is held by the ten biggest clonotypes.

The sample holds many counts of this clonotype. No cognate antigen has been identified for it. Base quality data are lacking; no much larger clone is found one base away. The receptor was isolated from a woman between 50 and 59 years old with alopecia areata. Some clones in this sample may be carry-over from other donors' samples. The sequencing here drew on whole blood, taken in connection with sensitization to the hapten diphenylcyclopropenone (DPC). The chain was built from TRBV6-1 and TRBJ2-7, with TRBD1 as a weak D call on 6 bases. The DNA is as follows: TGTGCCAGCACTAGGACAGACCACGAGCAGTACTTC. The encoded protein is CASTRTDHEQYF.